This T cell receptor beta chain was profiled in a study of PD-L1 blockade in urothelial cancer. The overall study: Men with urothelial cancer arising in the bladder made up about 85% of the roughly 30 patients. Median blood clonality was about 0.086, with 75,000 to 100,000 unique TCRs. Blood was subjected to analysis at 3 weeks (second dose) and 6 weeks following treatment start.

Germline V gene data show CDR1 as ENHRY and CDR2 as SYGVKD. Unmatched junction bases numbered 7, after V lost 3 bases and J lost 8 bases. This CDR3 comprises 14 residues. Measured with immunoSEQ multiplex PCR; TCRdb has only the in-frame clones, and not every one. The sample has 30,000 or so clones; around 75% are singletons. The source material was PBMCs, sampled around atezolizumab (anti-PD-L1) treatment. The genes are TRBV10-3 and TRBJ1-2; 9 bases agree with TRBD1. This TCR came from a man aged 50 to 59 with urothelial cancer. This CDR3 is CAISERTGESGYTF. DNA of the CDR3: TGTGCCATCAGTGAACGGACAGGGGAGAGCGGCTACACCTTC.